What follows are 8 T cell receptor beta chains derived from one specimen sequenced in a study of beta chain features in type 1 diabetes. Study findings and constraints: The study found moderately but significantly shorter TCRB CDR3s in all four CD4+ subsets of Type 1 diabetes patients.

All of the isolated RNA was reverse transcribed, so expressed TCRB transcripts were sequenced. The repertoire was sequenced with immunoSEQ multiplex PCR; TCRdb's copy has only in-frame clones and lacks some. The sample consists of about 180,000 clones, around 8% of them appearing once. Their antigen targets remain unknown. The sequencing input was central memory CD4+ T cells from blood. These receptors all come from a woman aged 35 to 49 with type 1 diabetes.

CDR3 coding DNA: TGTGCCAGCAGCTTGGTAGAAACCGGGGAGCTGTTTTTT. Translating it yields CASSLVETGELFF. The chain links TRBV5-4 to TRBJ2-2; no clear D. V was clipped by 0 bases and J by 5 bases, with 5 bases between them. Germline CDR1 reads SGHNT; CDR2 reads YYREEE (reference sequence). The CDR3 is 13 residues long.

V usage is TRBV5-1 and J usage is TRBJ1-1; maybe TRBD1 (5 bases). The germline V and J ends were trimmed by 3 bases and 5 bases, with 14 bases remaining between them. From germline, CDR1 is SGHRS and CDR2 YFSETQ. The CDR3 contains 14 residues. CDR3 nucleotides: TGCGCCAGCAGCTCAGTAGCAGGGAGGACTGAAGCTTTCTTT. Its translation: CASSSVAGRTEAFF.

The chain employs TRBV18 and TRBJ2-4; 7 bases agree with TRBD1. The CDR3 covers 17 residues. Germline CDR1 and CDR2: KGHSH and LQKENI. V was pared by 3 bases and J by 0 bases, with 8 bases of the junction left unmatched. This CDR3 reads CASSPISGGVAKNIQYF. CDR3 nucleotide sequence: TGTGCCAGCTCACCTATCTCAGGGGGTGTAGCCAAAAACATTCAGTACTTC.

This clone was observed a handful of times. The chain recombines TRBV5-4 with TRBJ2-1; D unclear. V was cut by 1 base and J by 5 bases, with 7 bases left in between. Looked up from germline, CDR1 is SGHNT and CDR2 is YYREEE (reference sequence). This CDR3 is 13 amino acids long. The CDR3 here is CASSLPTNNEQFF. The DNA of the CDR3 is TGTGCCAGCAGCTTGCCGACAAACAATGAGCAGTTCTTC.

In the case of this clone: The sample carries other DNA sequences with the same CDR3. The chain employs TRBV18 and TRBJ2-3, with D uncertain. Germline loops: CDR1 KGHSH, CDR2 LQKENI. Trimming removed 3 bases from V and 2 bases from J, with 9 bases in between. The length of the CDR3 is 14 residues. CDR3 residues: CASSPGRSTDTQYF. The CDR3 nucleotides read TGTGCCAGCTCACCTGGCAGGTCCACAGATACGCAGTATTTT. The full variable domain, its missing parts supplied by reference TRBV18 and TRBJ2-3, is NAGVMQNPRHLVRRRGQEARLRCSPMKGHSHVYWYRQLPEEGLKFMVYLQKENIIDESGMPKERFSAEFPKEGPSILRIQQVVRGDSAAYFCASSPGRSTDTQYFGPGTRLTVL.

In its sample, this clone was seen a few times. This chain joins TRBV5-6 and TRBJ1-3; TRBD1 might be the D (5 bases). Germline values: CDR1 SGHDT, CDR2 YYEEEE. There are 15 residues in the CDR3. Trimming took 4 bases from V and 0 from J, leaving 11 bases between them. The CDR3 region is CASSRDSVSGNTIYF. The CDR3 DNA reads TGTGCCAGCAGCCGAGACAGCGTCTCTGGAAACACCATATATTTT.

DNA of the CDR3: TGTGCCAGCAGTACCCCCTCTACTGAAAAACTGTTTTTT. Translating it yields CASSTPSTEKLFF. V usage is TRBV28 and J usage is TRBJ1-4, with D unresolved. The CDR3 sequence is 13 residues long. Germline assignment: CDR1 MDHEN and CDR2 SYDVKM. The V gene lost 5 bases and the J gene lost 7 bases, with 11 bases spanning the gap. Filled out from reference TRBV28 and TRBJ1-4, the complete variable domain reads DVKVTQSSRYLVKRTGEKVFLECVQDMDHENMFWYRQDPGLGLRLIYFSYDVKMKEKGDIPEGYSVSREKKERFSLILESASTNQTSMYLCASSTPSTEKLFFGSGTQLSVL.

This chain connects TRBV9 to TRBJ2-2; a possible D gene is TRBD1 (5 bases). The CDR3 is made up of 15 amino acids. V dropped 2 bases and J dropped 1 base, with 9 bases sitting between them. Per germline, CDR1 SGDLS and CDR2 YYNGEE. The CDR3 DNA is TGTGCCAGCAGCGTCCAGGGAATGAACACCGGGGAGCTGTTTTTT. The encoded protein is CASSVQGMNTGELFF.